This TCR beta chain stems from a study of shared clonotypes between healthy human individuals. The table came from immunoSEQ multiplex PCR; TCRdb's copy has only in-frame clones and leaves some out. This table has fewer than 1.4 million clones, 78% appearing once. The CDR3 sequence is 14 residues long. The germline V gene encodes CDR1 SGHRS and CDR2 YFSETQ. V lost 3 bases to trimming and J lost 10 bases; unmatched junction nucleotides: 7. This receptor was identified in a man between 18 and 35 years old in good health. Some clones in this sample may be carry-over from other donors' samples. The sequenced sample consisted of memory CD4+ T cells from PBMCs. The subset denotes: CD45RA-negative fraction. The chain couples TRBV5-1 to TRBJ2-1; 10 bases map to TRBD2. Here the CDR3 reads CASSYTSGIREQFF. In nucleotides, the CDR3 is TGCGCCAGCAGCTACACTAGCGGGATCCGAGAGCAGTTCTTC.